This section outlines one TCR beta chain sequence together with its context. The data stem from a study of control samples from healthy donors and cancer patients. Method: immunoSEQ multiplex PCR; TCRdb's copy keeps in-frame clones and lacks some. This sample carries about 28,000 clones, 91% of them seen once, and the ten largest clones take roughly 12%. The CDR3 length is 14 residues. CDR1 is MDHEN and CDR2 is SYDVKM in the germline V gene. The V end was cut by 4 bases, the J end by 7 bases, with 11 bases between. This chain joins TRBV28 and TRBJ1-6; D not certain. This clonotype was sampled from a man aged 45 to 65 with lung cancer. The sample consisted of PBMCs. For the CDR3, the DNA is TGTGCCAGCAGTTCGACACGGCGGAATTCACCCCTCCACTTT. As protein: CASSSTRRNSPLHF.